This entry features one TCR beta chain sequence. Given a much more abundant clone one base away, this may be a read error. Single viable CD3+CD4+CD8-CD45RO+ cells were sorted as the memory CD4+ T cells. CMV serostatus came from serum IgG against pp150, pp28, p38, p52. Germline V gives CDR1 SGHDT, CDR2 YYEEEE. This CDR3 spans 14 amino acids. The data are from a study of memory CD4+ T cells and cytomegalovirus serostatus. Sequencing used immunoSEQ multiplex PCR; TCRdb keeps in-frame clones, though not all of them. The sample holds more than 40,000 clones; over 65% are singletons and the top ten take 6.4%.

The V call is TRBV5-6, the J call TRBJ2-7; TRBD1 matches 7 bases. The source is an adult in good health and CMV-seronegative. Sequenced material: memory CD4+ T cells from blood. The CDR3 loop is CANSFVDRAYEQYF. The CDR3 DNA sequence: TGTGCCAACAGCTTTGTTGACAGGGCCTACGAGCAGTACTTC.